This paragraph covers one T cell receptor beta chain sequence. This clonotype was recorded many times. Its antigen has not been determined. No qualities accompany the bases; no much larger clone lies one base away. Receptors were amplified or captured by 5' RACE. Data came from an Illumina HiSeq 2500. A second about 7 to 12 cycle PCR used a sample-barcoded 5' primer and a J-beta primer mix. A unique molecular identifier was introduced onto each TCR beta cDNA molecule by a template-switch 5' adaptor carrying 12 random nucleotides. At least 3 million CDR3-containing paired-end reads were obtained from each sample. First-strand cDNA synthesis was performed from all RNA using the Mint cDNA synthesis kit, with priming by a TRBC-specific oligonucleotide. Following uracil-DNA glycosylase treatment, a first 18-cycle PCR with universal primers M1SS and BC2_uni_R was performed on all cDNA. On the study's bioinformatics: Normalization of each sample was performed by random selection of 1 million high-quality reads, each carrying a distinct molecular identifier. Instead of being binned into consensus sequences, reads that shared molecular identifiers were thrown out. MiTCR, run with a Q25 quality threshold and the strictest error-elimination algorithm, handled CDR3 identification, clonotype clustering and error correction. Lower-bound total TCR beta diversity was estimated with a nonparametric unseen species model using Euler transformation. TCRdb trimmed public reads at Q25 via fastp, called clones via MiXCR and kept in-frame beta chains. Each entry merges the rows of one CDR3 protein and shows their most common DNA and genes. The V and J calls, along with clone size, are taken from TCRdb and not from the paper's own processing. The sample records around 650,000 distinct CDR3 sequences, roughly 43% of which are singletons. The ten most abundant clones make up around 32% of the sample.

This sample stems from a study of blood T cells in healthy people across ages (dated by TCRdb to the mid-2010s). General notes on the study: In model experiments, template switching captured roughly one uniquely barcoded TCR beta cDNA molecule for every two T cells. Using the same blood draw, the study looked at two additional independent replicas of 1 million unique cDNA reads for two donors, one aged 18 to 29 and the other aged 80 or older. To track age-related changes in TCR beta repertoire diversity, the study relied on deep sequencing normalized with unique cDNA molecular identifiers. To avoid experimental bias, donors of different ages were randomly spread across the sequencing lanes. Four age groups were formed from the donors: young (average approximately 15 years), middle-aged (around 39), aged (about 62) and long-lived (more than 75). Overall study outcomes, separate from this receptor: As age increased, observed TCR beta diversity per million T cells dropped in a roughly linear way, and a significant reduction was already evident by age 40. Donor CMV infection status was unknown, potentially confounding age-related changes in expanded clonotypes. There was a strong correlation between observed TCR beta diversity and the percentage of naive T cells measured by flow cytometry. Estimates of total diversity based on one million sequenced T cells were considered lower bounds and underestimates. Compared with the aged group, more naive CD4+ T cells, fewer expanded clones and increased TCR diversity were shown by the long-lived group, suggesting age selection. Conclusive comparison of naive and antigen-experienced compartments was prevented by the profiling of bulk unsorted PBMCs.

Systemically healthy Caucasian individuals from Russia, about 38 in total and aged roughly 6 to 100 years, were included as donors. Ten milliliters of peripheral blood were drawn from each donor into EDTA-treated Vacutainer tubes. Ficoll-Paque density-gradient centrifugation was used to isolate PBMCs, with at least 6 million per sample. Trizol reagent was used to extract total RNA from the PBMCs, yielding at least 5 micrograms per sample. Naive CD45RAhigh/CD27high T cell percentages were measured by flow cytometry on a PBMC aliquot from every donor. The clonotype comes from an older man in good health. Sequencing input: blood.

The DNA sequence is TGCAGTGCTAGCCCCGGGACTTTTACCATGGAGACCCAGTACTTC. Protein translation: CSASPGTFTMETQYF. The chain joins TRBV20-1 to TRBJ2-5; the best D guess is TRBD2, with 6 bases matching. Cut back by 3 bases and 5 bases, the V and J ends lie 19 bases apart. The CDR3 measures 15 amino acids from cysteine to phenylalanine. Solely the CDR3 DNA is kept, with 45 bases framed from the first base. The germline V gene (reference sequence) supplies CDR1 DFQATT and CDR2 SNEGSKA.